The 20 T cell receptor beta chains below all came from one sample that was sequenced in a study of molecular identifiers for immune sequencing clone quantification. TCRdb re-called the PCR reads with MiXCR, one entry per CDR3 protein. This sample has about 640,000 distinct CDR3 sequences, with 15% to 20% found just once. Sequencing was done on a sample of naive CD8+ T cells from blood, with Jurkat cell RNA spiked in. This sample's subset: FACS-sorted CD8+CD4-CCR7+CD45RA+ naive T cells. All receptors come from a human donor in good health. Some libraries in this study had Jurkat cell RNA spiked in.

This clonotype was observed a few times. This chain connects TRBV4-1 to TRBJ2-1; 9 bases fit TRBD2. With 4 bases clipped from V and 6 bases from J, the junction kept 7 bases outside the gene matches. The CDR3 is 15 amino acids. Germline V CDR1 and CDR2: MGHRA, YSYEKL. As DNA, the CDR3 is TGCGCCAGCAGCCCGCTTGGCGGGAGGGCCAATGAGCAGTTCTTC. It codes for CASSPLGGRANEQFF.

This clonotype was observed a handful of times. The chain employs TRBV19 and TRBJ2-3, with D possibly matching TRBD1 (6 bases). Trimming shortened V by 0 bases and J by 4 bases, and 14 bases separated the two germline ends. The CDR3 has 16 amino acids. From germline, CDR1 is LNHDA and CDR2 SQIVND (reference sequence). The CDR3 nucleotides read TGTGCCAGTAGTATAGATTATGCAGGGGCGGCAGATACGCAGTATTTT. This encodes CASSIDYAGAADTQYF.

This clonotype was found a few times. V usage is TRBV24-1 and J usage is TRBJ2-3; D not resolved. This CDR3 contains 16 residues. Trimming took 0 bases from V and 0 from J, leaving 9 bases between them. The V gene's germline CDR1 is KGHDR and CDR2 SFDVKD. CDR3 sequence: CATSDLWSTSTDTQYF. The CDR3 nucleotides read TGTGCCACCAGTGATTTGTGGAGTACTAGCACAGATACGCAGTATTTT.

The rearrangement joins TRBV14 to TRBJ2-1; the match to TRBD2 covers 7 bases. CDR3 length: 13 amino acids. Germline V lookup: CDR1 SGHDN, CDR2 FVKESK. V trimming: 0 bases; J trimming: 15 bases; junction bases outside the gene matches: 8. The CDR3 region has the DNA TGTGCCAGCAGCCAAGACTACGGACTAGTTTGGTTCTTC. Translating gives CASSQDYGLVWFF.

This clonotype occurred many times. The rearrangement uses TRBV5-6 and TRBJ1-1; D might be TRBD1 (6 bases). Germline values: CDR1 SGHDT, CDR2 YYEEEE. CDR3 size: 14 residues. The ends were cut back, 4 bases at V and 0 bases at J, with 10 bases in the middle. In DNA form, the CDR3 reads TGTGCCAGCAGCCCTGGGGGCATGAACACTGAAGCTTTCTTT. Its translation: CASSPGGMNTEAFF.

This clonotype was counted ten times or more. This chain connects TRBV9 to TRBJ2-7; 9 bases fit TRBD1. This CDR3 is 14 amino acids long. J was trimmed by 3 bases and V by 3 bases; bases with no gene match: 4. Germline assignment: CDR1 SGDLS and CDR2 YYNGEE. The CDR3 region is CASSGGQGDYEQYF. The CDR3 DNA sequence: TGTGCCAGCAGCGGGGGACAGGGTGACTACGAGCAGTACTTC.

In the case of this clonotype: Since a much larger clone is just one base distant, this may be a read error. This chain uses TRBV11-2 with TRBJ2-1, with TRBD2 identical over 7 bases. V lost 4 bases to trimming and J lost 6 bases; unmatched junction nucleotides: 9. This CDR3 has 15 residues. Germline loops: CDR1 SGHAT, CDR2 FQNNGV. The CDR3 nucleotides are TGTGCCAGCAGCTCCGGACTAGTGGGTCTCAATGAGCAGTTCTTC. Translation gives CASSSGLVGLNEQFF.

The table lists this clonotype with many counts. The chain joins TRBV7-9 to TRBJ1-1; 11 bases line up with TRBD1. Germline V gene sequence: CDR1 SEHNR, CDR2 FQNEAQ (reference sequence). V lost 5 bases, J lost 3 bases, and 2 bases stayed unmatched. CDR3 length equals 14 residues. DNA for the CDR3: TGTGCCAGCAGCGGGACAGGGGGGCACACTGAAGCTTTCTTT. Translated, it gives CASSGTGGHTEAFF.

This clonotype occurred a few times. The gene calls are TRBV11-2 and TRBJ1-3, with no clear D. The CDR3 sequence is 15 residues long. V was pared by 7 bases and J by 0 bases, with 13 bases between. Germline-derived CDR1 and CDR2 are SGHAT and FQNNGV. The CDR3 sequence is CASTPGFSSGNTIYF. CDR3 coding DNA: TGTGCCAGCACCCCGGGATTTAGCTCTGGAAACACCATATATTTT.

This clonotype came up a few times. This chain joins TRBV2 and TRBJ1-2, with D maybe TRBD1 (6 bases). Germline loops: CDR1 SNHLY, CDR2 FYNNEI. The CDR3 length is 15 residues. Trimming left V 2 bases short and J 2 bases short, with 12 bases between. CDR3 region: CASSELRTENYGYTF. CDR3 coding DNA: TGTGCCAGCAGTGAATTGCGGACAGAAAACTATGGCTACACCTTC. The whole variable domain, remainder taken from reference TRBV2 and TRBJ1-2, is EPEVTQTPSHQVTQMGQEVILRCVPISNHLYFYWYRQILGQKVEFLVSFYNNEISEKSEIFDDQFSVERPDGSNFTLKIRSTKLEDSAMYFCASSELRTENYGYTFGSGTRLTVV.

The sample holds many counts of this clonotype. The V gene is TRBV30, the J gene TRBJ2-7; 7 nucleotides align to TRBD1. The CDR3 contains 13 residues. V lost 2 bases to trimming and J lost 7 bases; unmatched junction nucleotides: 8. Germline V gene sequence: CDR1 GTSNPN, CDR2 SVGIG (reference sequence). CDR3 nucleotide sequence: TGTGCCTGGAGTATAACAGGGGCTATGGAGCAGTACTTC. It is translated as CAWSITGAMEQYF.

This clonotype was found many times. The chain recombines TRBV13 with TRBJ2-3; 8 nucleotides agree with TRBD2. J was trimmed by 0 bases and V by 2 bases; bases with no gene match: 4. Germline V gives CDR1 PRHDT, CDR2 FYEKMQ (reference sequence). CDR3 length equals 16 residues. CDR3 DNA sequence: TGTGCCAGCAGCTTATGGGCTAGCGGGAGCACAGATACGCAGTATTTT. This codes for CASSLWASGSTDTQYF. Combining the CDR3 with reference TRBV13 and TRBJ2-3 gives the whole variable domain AAGVIQSPRHLIKEKRETATLKCYPIPRHDTVYWYQQGPGQDPQFLISFYEKMQSDKGSIPDRFSAQQFSDYHSELNMSSLELGDSALYFCASSLWASGSTDTQYFGPGTRLTVL.

The sample holds many counts of this clonotype. The gene calls are TRBV4-2 and TRBJ2-7; a possible D gene is TRBD1 (5 bases). There are 15 residues in the CDR3. Germline V gives CDR1 LGHNA, CDR2 YNFKEQ. Trimming removed 1 base at V and 0 bases at J, with 10 bases between. The CDR3 DNA follows: TGTGCCAGCAGCCAAGGGACACCCAGCTCCTACGAGCAGTACTTC. Amino acid sequence: CASSQGTPSSYEQYF.

With respect to this clonotype: Being one base from a much bigger clone, this may be a read error. The rearrangement links TRBV7-6 to TRBJ2-2; a weak D match, TRBD2 (6 bases). The V end lost 4 bases, the J end lost 0 bases, and 9 bases lay between the germline ends. CDR3 length: 15 amino acids. Germline lookup yields CDR1 SGHVS and CDR2 FNYEAQ. The CDR3 region is CASSSRDSNTGELFF. The CDR3 bases are TGTGCCAGCAGCTCTCGGGACTCGAACACCGGGGAGCTGTTTTTT.

As to this clonotype: Germline and junction disagree at one end, which may indicate a read error. The gene calls are TRBV12-3 or TRBV12-4 and TRBJ1-5; D is perhaps TRBD1 (6 bases). This CDR3 is 15 amino acids long. The CDR3 reads CAGRPGRGANQPQHF. CDR3 in DNA: TGTGCCGGCAGGCCGGGACGGGGGGCTAATCAGCCCCAGCATTTT.

The sample holds many counts of this clonotype. The rearrangement uses TRBV7-3 and TRBJ2-1; 8 bases are a match to TRBD2. CDR3 length: 15 residues. V lost 5 bases, J lost 3 bases, and 6 bases stayed unmatched. Germline values: CDR1 SGHTA, CDR2 FQGTGA. The CDR3 DNA reads as TGTGCCAGCAGCCTTTACGGGACTAGCTACAATGAGCAGTTCTTC. The encoded protein is CASSLYGTSYNEQFF.

This clonotype was seen ten or more times. The rearrangement uses TRBV11-2 and TRBJ2-3, with 7 bases aligning to TRBD2. Looked up from germline, CDR1 is SGHAT and CDR2 is FQNNGV. V lost 7 bases to trimming and J lost 3 bases; unmatched junction nucleotides: 10. The length of the CDR3 is 15 residues. CDR3 sequence: CASIEGGTKTDTQYF. In nucleotides, the CDR3 is TGTGCCAGCATCGAAGGAGGGACTAAAACAGATACGCAGTATTTT.

The rearrangement links TRBV19 to TRBJ1-5; the D is unclear. Germline V lookup: CDR1 LNHDA, CDR2 SQIVND (reference sequence). Trimming removed 8 bases at V and 5 bases at J, with 13 bases between. This CDR3 has 13 amino acids. The CDR3 nucleotides are TGTGCCAGTCGTGAGGAGGGCCATCAGCCCCAGCATTTT. Encoded protein: CASREEGHQPQHF.

This chain connects TRBV5-5 to TRBJ2-1; TRBD1 matches 9 bases. J was trimmed by 8 bases and V by 2 bases; bases with no gene match: 5. This CDR3 is 14 amino acids long. Germline assignment: CDR1 SGHKS and CDR2 YYEKEE (reference sequence). CDR3 DNA: TGTGCCAGCAGCTTAGAGGGACAGGGATATGAGCAGTTCTTC. Its translation is CASSLEGQGYEQFF. Based on the CDR3 plus reference TRBV5-5 and TRBJ2-1, the full variable domain is DAGVTQSPTHLIKTRGQQVTLRCSPISGHKSVSWYQQVLGQGPQFIFQYYEKEERGRGNFPDRFSARQFPNYSSELNVNALLLGDSALYLCASSLEGQGYEQFFGPGTRLTVL.

CDR3 protein: CASSFSTNTGELFF. In DNA form, the CDR3 reads TGTGCCAGCAGTTTCAGCACGAACACCGGGGAGCTGTTTTTT. This chain connects TRBV4-2 to TRBJ2-2, with no clear D. CDR3 length: 14 amino acids. The V end was cut by 6 bases, the J end by 0 bases, with 8 bases between. Germline CDR1 and CDR2: LGHNA and YNFKEQ.